Each of the 25 T cell receptor beta chains below was sequenced from the same sample in a study of blood T cell repertoires in COVID-19. The assay was immunoSEQ multiplex PCR, and TCRdb's table has in-frame clones only and misses some. The sample records roughly 170,000 clones, around 85% being singletons. Sequenced: PBMCs or T cells enriched from blood (not recorded which). These TCRs come from a woman in her thirties or forties with acute COVID-19.

The genes are TRBV6-5 and TRBJ1-2; 9 nucleotides agree with TRBD1. Germline trimming cut 6 bases from V and 3 bases from J; bases unmatched to any gene: 5. CDR3 length: 14 amino acids. CDR1 is MNHEY and CDR2 is SVGAGI in the germline V gene. Written as DNA, the CDR3 is TGTGCCAGCAGAGGGGACAGGGAATACTATGGCTACACCTTC. Its protein product is CASRGDREYYGYTF.

This clone was observed a handful of times. The rearrangement uses TRBV10-3 and TRBJ1-1; weak D call: TRBD1 (5 bases). This CDR3 has 14 residues. In germline, CDR1 is ENHRY, CDR2 SYGVKD. V lost 4 bases and J 5 bases, leaving 14 bases between the germline ends. CDR3 bases: TGTGCCATCAGTGGACAGTCCTTGGGGACTGAAGCTTTCTTT. This codes for CAISGQSLGTEAFF.

This rearrangement joins TRBV10-2 to TRBJ2-5, with 12 positions matching TRBD2. The V and J ends lost 2 bases and 5 bases, in that order; junction bases with no gene match: 9. The length of the CDR3 is 17 residues. Looked up from germline, CDR1 is WSHSY and CDR2 is SAAADI. CDR3 in DNA: TGCGCCAGCAGTGAGGGGGCTAGCGGGAGGGTATGGGAGACCCAGTACTTC. Protein sequence: CASSEGASGRVWETQYF.

The chain links TRBV11-3 to TRBJ2-3, with 7 bases lining up with TRBD2. The CDR3 covers 16 residues. J gave up 1 base and V 5 bases, and 9 bases lay outside the gene matches. The germline CDR1 and CDR2 sequences are SGHNT and YENEEA. The CDR3, as DNA: TGTGCCAGCAGCCCTGGGGGTGGGAGGGGCACAGATACGCAGTATTTT. Residues: CASSPGGGRGTDTQYF. Full variable domain (outside the CDR3, taken from reference TRBV11-3 and TRBJ2-3): EAGVVQSPRYKIIEKKQPVAFWCNPISGHNTLYWYLQNLGQGPELLIRYENEEAVDDSQLPKDRFSAERLKGVDSTLKIQPAELGDSAVYLCASSPGGGRGTDTQYFGPGTRLTVL.

The J gene is TRBJ2-1, the V gene TRBV4-1; TRBD2 agrees at 7 bases. The CDR3 runs to 19 residues. J lost 6 bases, V lost 1 base, and 18 bases had no gene match. Germline CDR1 is MGHRA and CDR2 is YSYEKL. As DNA, the CDR3 is TGCGCCAGCAGCCAAGGGTATATTGCGGGAGTACCCTCGATCAATGAGCAGTTCTTC. It encodes CASSQGYIAGVPSINEQFF.

The chain joins TRBV7-8 to TRBJ2-3; 10 nucleotides agree with TRBD2. The length of the CDR3 is 14 residues. Germline assignment: CDR1 SGHVS and CDR2 FQNEAQ. Trimming removed 10 bases from V and 4 bases from J; junction bases left unmatched: 8. CDR3 sequence: CATGLAGVPDTQYF. DNA of the CDR3: TGTGCCACCGGGCTAGCGGGAGTCCCAGATACGCAGTATTTT.

This clone was observed a few times. In the same sample, other DNA sequences code for this CDR3. This chain links TRBV11-2 with TRBJ1-5, with TRBD1 matching 8 bases. This CDR3 has 15 residues. Germline lookup yields CDR1 SGHAT and CDR2 FQNNGV. Trimming at V came to 3 bases and at J to 4 bases, leaving 5 bases not matched to a gene. In DNA, the CDR3 is TGTGCCAGCAGCTTGGACACAGGGGGAAATCAGCCCCAGCATTTT. Its protein is CASSLDTGGNQPQHF.

V usage is TRBV7-9 and J usage is TRBJ1-3; D uncertain. CDR1 and CDR2 from the germline V gene are SEHNR and FQNEAQ (reference sequence). V lost 4 bases and J lost 9, with 25 bases in between. The CDR3 sequence is 17 residues long. The CDR3 here is CASSYYEQTSRRTTIYF. The CDR3, as DNA: TGTGCCAGCAGCTACTACGAACAGACTTCCCGGAGGACCACCATATATTTT.

The chain is built from TRBV2 and TRBJ1-3; TRBD1 matches at 8 bases. The CDR3 runs to 16 residues. Germline V gives CDR1 SNHLY, CDR2 FYNNEI. With V trimmed by 5 bases and J by 4 bases, 10 bases remained unmatched. DNA for the CDR3: TGTGCCAGCAGTACGGGACAGGCCACTGCCGGAAACACCATATATTTT. Amino acids: CASSTGQATAGNTIYF.

The chain combines TRBV15 with TRBJ2-1; possible D gene TRBD2, 6 bases. CDR1 is LNHNV, CDR2 YYDKDF, per germline (reference sequence). The V end was cut by 0 bases, the J end by 7 bases, with 13 bases between. The length of the CDR3 is 15 residues. In DNA form, the CDR3 reads TGTGCCACCAGCAGAGAACCTAGCGCCCTGAATGAGCAGTTCTTC. This codes for CATSREPSALNEQFF. Complete variable domain (other parts from reference TRBV15 and TRBJ2-1): DAMVIQNPRYQVTQFGKPVTLSCSQTLNHNVMYWYQQKSSQAPKLLFHYYDKDFNNEADTPDNFQSRRPNTSFCFLDIRSPGLGDTAMYLCATSREPSALNEQFFGPGTRLTVL.

This chain links TRBV7-9 with TRBJ2-1, with 8 bases matching TRBD2. V gave up 6 bases and J gave up 12 bases; unmatched junction bases: 16. This CDR3 region has 15 residues. The germline CDR1 and CDR2 sequences are SEHNR and FQNEAQ (reference sequence). For the CDR3, the DNA is TGTGCCAGCAGTTTTAGCGGGAAAAACCCGAGGGGGCAGTTCTTC. Protein sequence: CASSFSGKNPRGQFF.

This clone came up once. The chain carries TRBV7-3 and TRBJ1-1; 8 bases map to TRBD1. V was pared by 5 bases and J by 4 bases, with 9 bases of the junction left unmatched. CDR3 length: 15 amino acids. The germline V gene encodes CDR1 SGHTA and CDR2 FQGTGA. The CDR3 DNA reads as TGTGCCAGCAGCCTCACAGGGGGAGTAGCCACTGAAGCTTTCTTT. Translation: CASSLTGGVATEAFF.

The V and J genes are TRBV7-6 and TRBJ2-5; TRBD2 matches 10 bases. Germline V gene sequence: CDR1 SGHVS, CDR2 FNYEAQ. Losses at the gene ends were 3 bases for V and 6 bases for J; bases not matched to a gene: 13. This CDR3 region has 17 residues. CDR3: CASSFSPPSGRAKTQYF. CDR3 DNA: TGTGCCAGCAGCTTTTCCCCGCCTAGCGGGAGAGCCAAGACCCAGTACTTC.

Remarks on this clone: The junction departs from germline at one end; a sequencing error may be responsible. J is TRBJ1-5 and V is TRBV18, with a weak D call TRBD1 (5 bases). Germline V gives CDR1 KGHSH, CDR2 LQKENI. The CDR3 has 15 amino acids. The CDR3 DNA reads as TGTGCCAGCTCACCAATTGGACATAGCAGTCAGCCCCAGCATTTT. It translates to CASSPIGHSSQPQHF.

The J gene is TRBJ2-7, the V gene TRBV19, with a weak D call TRBD1 (6 bases). V dropped 3 bases and J dropped 6 bases, with 15 bases sitting between them. The germline gives CDR1 LNHDA, CDR2 SQIVND (reference sequence). The CDR3 loop spans 14 amino acids. CDR3 bases: TGTGCCAGTAGTATTATTCAGGGGATGGGCGAGCAGTACTTC. Protein: CASSIIQGMGEQYF.

This chain uses TRBV19 with TRBJ2-7, with D possibly TRBD1 on 6 matching bases. Germline V CDR1 and CDR2: LNHDA, SQIVND (reference sequence). The germline V and J ends were trimmed by 1 base and 6 bases, with 16 bases remaining between them. The CDR3 runs 15 residues. CDR3 coding DNA: TGTGCCAGTAGTATAGTGAGTCAGGGGAATGGCGAGCAGTACTTC. Protein product: CASSIVSQGNGEQYF.

This chain joins TRBV7-2 and TRBJ1-5; 7 positions agree with TRBD1. This CDR3 spans 14 amino acids. With V trimmed by 5 bases and J by 7 bases, 8 bases remained unmatched. CDR1 and CDR2 from the germline V gene are SGHTA and FQGNSA. CDR3 DNA sequence: TGTGCCAGCAGCCCCCGACAGGGCGGCCAGCCCCAGCATTTT. It encodes CASSPRQGGQPQHF.

The rearrangement links TRBV9 to TRBJ2-7; 8 positions match TRBD1. The CDR3 is 16 amino acids. The trim removed 0 bases at V and 6 bases at J, leaving 11 bases unmatched. The germline V gene encodes CDR1 SGDLS and CDR2 YYNGEE. The CDR3 sequence is CASSVDEGQVPREQYF. The CDR3 coding sequence is TGTGCCAGCAGCGTAGATGAGGGACAGGTCCCACGCGAGCAGTACTTC.

J is TRBJ1-2 and V is TRBV6-4; 7 nucleotides match TRBD1. CDR3 length: 15 residues. The V gene end was trimmed by 0 bases and the J gene end by 8 bases; junction bases not matched to a gene: 9. Germline assignment: CDR1 MRHNA and CDR2 SNTAGT. The chain's CDR3 is CASSDSGGPSGGYTF. In DNA form, the CDR3 reads TGTGCCAGCAGTGACTCAGGGGGCCCCTCGGGGGGCTACACCTTC.

The rearrangement links TRBV27 to TRBJ2-3; TRBD2 matches 9 bases. The trim removed 1 base at V and 1 base at J, leaving 3 bases unmatched. Germline V gene sequence: CDR1 MNHEY, CDR2 SMNVEV (reference sequence). This CDR3 is built from 16 residues. In DNA form, the CDR3 reads TGTGCCAGCAGTTTATTTGCGGGAGGGGGCACAGATACGCAGTATTTT. This encodes CASSLFAGGGTDTQYF.

The V gene is TRBV6-1, the J gene TRBJ2-7, with TRBD2 matching 12 bases. The germline gives CDR1 MNHNS, CDR2 SASEGT. The CDR3 is 15 residues long. J lost 3 bases, V lost 0 bases, and 0 bases had no gene match. The chain's CDR3 is CASSEATSGGYEQYV. The CDR3 DNA is TGTGCCAGCAGTGAAGCGACTAGCGGGGGCTACGAGCAGTACGTC.

The chain has TRBV13 and TRBJ1-2; 9 nucleotides agree with TRBD1. The trim removed 4 bases at V and 8 bases at J, leaving 8 bases unmatched. CDR3 size: 14 residues. The germline CDR1 and CDR2 sequences are PRHDT and FYEKMQ (reference sequence). The CDR3 DNA sequence: TGTGCCAGCAGCTATCTACAGGGGGCCCGGGGCTACACCTTC. The encoded protein is CASSYLQGARGYTF.

The J gene is TRBJ2-1, the V gene TRBV5-1, with D possibly TRBD1 on 6 matching bases. The CDR3 covers 15 residues. Trimming pared 0 bases from V and 0 bases from J, leaving 7 bases between. Germline CDR1 SGHRS, CDR2 YFSETQ. The CDR3 DNA sequence: TGCGCCAGCAGCTTGGGAGGGGGCTCCTACAATGAGCAGTTCTTC. Its translation is CASSLGGGSYNEQFF.

The rearrangement uses TRBV7-9 and TRBJ2-1, with 8 bases identical to TRBD1. This CDR3 contains 18 residues. CDR1 SEHNR and CDR2 FQNEAQ come from the germline V gene (reference sequence). Losses at the gene ends were 0 bases for V and 9 bases for J; bases not matched to a gene: 16. The CDR3 DNA reads as TGTGCCAGCAGCTTAGCGGGCAGGGGGCTTGGGGCTTACGGTGAGCAGTTCTTC. The encoded protein is CASSLAGRGLGAYGEQFF.

J is TRBJ1-1 and V is TRBV6-5, with D unclear. CDR1 and CDR2 (germline): MNHEY, SVGAGI. Trimming stripped 0 bases from V and 5 bases from J, with 13 bases between. This CDR3 is built from 15 residues. The CDR3 sequence is CASSYSQNSRTEAFF. For the CDR3, the DNA is TGTGCCAGCAGTTACTCACAAAACTCGAGGACTGAAGCTTTCTTT.